These 27 T cell receptor beta chains share one sample of origin, sequenced in a study of Ad26.COV2.S vaccination and SARS-CoV-2 variants. Documented treatment: around 19 received Ad26.COV2.S at low or high dose, single or two shots; 5 received placebo; per-sample allocation not given. Sampling was done on day 63 after the first vaccine or placebo injection. Some clones are missing from TCRdb's copy, which holds only in-frame ones; the method was immunoSEQ multiplex PCR. The sample consists of about 480,000 clones, 70% to 90% of them appearing once. The material sequenced was peripheral blood, taken in a trial of Ad26.COV2.S vaccine versus placebo. The receptors come from a person aged 18-65 years who received the Ad26.COV2.S COVID-19 vaccine or a placebo.

The chain uses TRBV5-1 and TRBJ1-2; D perhaps matches TRBD1 (5 bases). Trimming cost V 4 bases and J 4 bases, with 11 bases left between them. The germline V gene has CDR1 SGHRS and CDR2 YFSETQ. This CDR3 comprises 13 residues. CDR3 residues: CASSDQGGYGYTF. The CDR3 DNA follows: TGCGCCAGCAGCGATCAGGGCGGCTATGGCTACACCTTC.

This rearrangement joins TRBV18 to TRBJ1-2; no definite D call. This CDR3 has 15 amino acids. Germline loops: CDR1 KGHSH, CDR2 LQKENI. V was cut by 3 bases and J by 5 bases, with 16 bases left in between. The CDR3, as DNA: TGTGCCAGCTCACCTTCCGACGGAATTGGTTATGGCTACACCTTC. Encoded protein: CASSPSDGIGYGYTF.

This chain connects TRBV24-1 to TRBJ2-1; D is undetermined. This CDR3 contains 15 residues. V was trimmed by 7 bases and J by 5 bases, leaving 17 bases between them. Germline V gene sequence: CDR1 KGHDR, CDR2 SFDVKD. The CDR3 here is CATRATIDGDNEQFF. Written as DNA, the CDR3 is TGTGCCACCAGGGCTACGATTGACGGAGACAATGAGCAGTTCTTC.

The rearrangement links TRBV5-4 to TRBJ1-2; D is ambiguous. V was cut by 0 bases and J by 8 bases, with 20 bases left in between. The CDR3 is 16 amino acids. Per the germline V gene, CDR1 is SGHNT and CDR2 is YYREEE (reference sequence). The DNA for the CDR3 is TGTGCCAGCAGCTTGGCGTCAGCCCCCTCGTTGGGGGGCTACACCTTC. The encoded protein is CASSLASAPSLGGYTF.

The gene calls are TRBV29-1 and TRBJ2-7; the match to TRBD2 covers 7 bases. V shed 0 bases and J 3 bases; nucleotides not matched to a gene: 5. Germline CDR1 SQVTM, CDR2 ANQGSEA. The CDR3 has 14 residues. CDR3 bases: TGCAGCGTTGAAGAACGCGGGAGTCTCTACGAGCAGTACTTC. It encodes CSVEERGSLYEQYF.

CDR3 sequence: CASSLGVLGSEQYF. The CDR3 DNA sequence: TGTGCCAGCAGCTTAGGGGTGTTGGGGTCCGAGCAGTACTTC. This chain uses TRBV7-2 with TRBJ2-7; D ambiguous. The CDR3 is 14 residues long. Germline V gives CDR1 SGHTA, CDR2 FQGNSA. Between the trimmed V and J ends, which lost 1 base and 6 bases, there was a span of 13 bases.

The chain couples TRBV24-1 to TRBJ2-1, with D possibly called TRBD1 or TRBD2 (5 bases each). V shed 4 bases and J shed 3 bases, with 15 bases lying between them. This CDR3 comprises 16 residues. Germline CDR1 and CDR2: KGHDR and SFDVKD. For the CDR3, the DNA is TGTGCCACCAGTGAAACGAGGGCGAGGGGCTACAATGAGCAGTTCTTC. Protein: CATSETRARGYNEQFF.

This clone was recorded once. V is TRBV6-4 and J is TRBJ2-7; TRBD2 matches at 7 bases. The germline V gene encodes CDR1 MRHNA and CDR2 SNTAGT. The CDR3 length is 14 residues. The junction had 6 bases not matched to a gene; V was cut back by 7 bases and J by 0 bases. The CDR3 bases are TGTGCCAGCATCCTGGGGAGGGGCTCCTACGAGCAGTACTTC. Its protein product is CASILGRGSYEQYF.

This clone came up once. The V gene is TRBV9, the J gene TRBJ1-4; 7 bases agree with TRBD1. Germline loops: CDR1 SGDLS, CDR2 YYNGEE. Trimming at V came to 0 bases and at J to 8 bases, leaving 10 bases not matched to a gene. This CDR3 comprises 16 residues. The CDR3 DNA reads as TGTGCCAGCAGCGTAGGGGTCCAGGGGGTGTGGGAAAAACTGTTTTTT. It translates to CASSVGVQGVWEKLFF.

The genes are TRBV11-2 and TRBJ1-4, with D perhaps matching TRBD1 (5 bases). V lost 1 base and J 1 base, leaving 10 bases between the germline ends. This CDR3 has 16 residues. Germline V gene sequence: CDR1 SGHAT, CDR2 FQNNGV. The DNA for the CDR3 is TGTGCCAGCAGCTTAGCCGGGGGGGGAACTAATGAAAAACTGTTTTTT. This sequence encodes CASSLAGGGTNEKLFF.

This chain uses TRBV5-6 with TRBJ1-6, with 10 bases matching TRBD1. The junction had 13 bases not matched to a gene; V was cut back by 5 bases and J by 14 bases. In germline, CDR1 is SGHDT, CDR2 YYEEEE. The CDR3 has 15 residues. The chain's CDR3 is CASSPGTGAFRALHF. CDR3 bases: TGTGCCAGCAGTCCCGGGACAGGGGCCTTCAGAGCCCTCCACTTT.

V and J are TRBV6-2 or TRBV6-3 and TRBJ2-7; 8 bases match TRBD2. Germline V CDR1 and CDR2: MNHEY, SVGEGT. The CDR3 has 13 amino acids. V gave up 6 bases and J gave up 5 bases; unmatched junction bases: 6. DNA of the CDR3: TGTGCCAGCAGCCCCTTTAGCGGGAACGAGCAGTACTTC. It yields the protein CASSPFSGNEQYF.

This clone appeared a few times. The rearrangement links TRBV28 to TRBJ1-5; D is uncertain. The length of the CDR3 is 14 residues. The germline CDR1 and CDR2 sequences are MDHEN and SYDVKM. With 7 bases removed from V and 3 bases from J, the gap between germline ends came to 13 bases. In DNA, the CDR3 is TGTGCCAGCAACATAGCGGGAGCCAATCAGCCCCAGCATTTT. Its translation: CASNIAGANQPQHF.

The chain recombines TRBV2 with TRBJ1-5; 9 bases line up with TRBD1. CDR1 and CDR2 (germline): SNHLY, FYNNEI. This CDR3 has 14 residues. Trimming removed 6 bases from V and 7 bases from J; junction bases left unmatched: 7. The CDR3 DNA sequence: TGTGCCAGCAGCGATCGGACAGGGGTACAGCCCCAGCATTTT. Translating it yields CASSDRTGVQPQHF.

The chain carries TRBV28 and TRBJ2-4; 9 nucleotides align to TRBD2. The V gene's germline CDR1 is MDHEN and CDR2 SYDVKM. The CDR3 spans 14 residues. After removal of 7 bases from V and 4 bases from J, the junction contained 5 bases not matched to a gene. CDR3 nucleotide sequence: TGTGCCAGCACCATAAGCGGGGGGAAAAACATTCAGTACTTC. Its translation is CASTISGGKNIQYF.

The chain links TRBV27 to TRBJ2-3, with 8 bases matching TRBD2. CDR1 is MNHEY, CDR2 SMNVEV, per germline (reference sequence). Unmatched junction bases numbered 8, after V lost 2 bases and J lost 7 bases. The CDR3 runs to 15 residues. The DNA of the CDR3 is TGTGCCAGCAGTTTAATGGGACTAGGGACGTATACGCAGTATTTT. Residues: CASSLMGLGTYTQYF.

V usage is TRBV5-4 and J usage is TRBJ1-4; D remains unclear. This CDR3 is built from 14 residues. Germline values: CDR1 SGHNT, CDR2 YYREEE (reference sequence). V shed 2 bases and J shed 8 bases, with 13 bases lying between them. In DNA, the CDR3 is TGTGCCAGCAGCTTAGGACGGAATCGGGAAAAACTGTTTTTT. Translating it yields CASSLGRNREKLFF.

This CDR3 is CAWSVWDRGYNEQFF. DNA of the CDR3: TGTGCCTGGAGTGTTTGGGACAGGGGTTACAATGAGCAGTTCTTC. This chain joins TRBV30 and TRBJ2-1; 10 positions match TRBD1. CDR3 length equals 15 residues. Per germline, CDR1 GTSNPN and CDR2 SVGIG (reference sequence). Germline trimming cut 0 bases from V and 4 bases from J; bases unmatched to any gene: 3.

The CDR3 is CASSLGPTEQFF. In DNA form, the CDR3 reads TGTGCCAGCAGCTTAGGGCCTACCGAGCAGTTCTTC. This rearrangement joins TRBV7-9 to TRBJ2-1; D is uncertain. V was shortened by 1 base and J by 10 bases, with 8 bases between the two germline ends. The germline V gene has CDR1 SEHNR and CDR2 FQNEAQ (reference sequence). CDR3 length: 12 residues.

The chain links TRBV5-6 to TRBJ2-1, with a tentative D call TRBD1 (5 bases). Germline CDR1 reads SGHDT; CDR2 reads YYEEEE. CDR3 length: 15 residues. The CDR3 here is CVGELQGWSYNEQFF. CDR3 in DNA: TGTGTCGGAGAATTGCAGGGCTGGTCCTACAATGAGCAGTTCTTC.

The chain has TRBV6-5 and TRBJ2-2; 9 nucleotides line up with TRBD2. V was pared by 2 bases and J by 6 bases, with 1 base of the junction left unmatched. Germline CDR1 reads MNHEY; CDR2 reads SVGAGI. The CDR3 consists of 14 residues. The chain's CDR3 is CASSYGGRAGELFF. The CDR3 DNA reads TGTGCCAGCAGTTACGGCGGGAGGGCCGGGGAGCTGTTTTTT.

The gene calls are TRBV7-3 and TRBJ2-1; TRBD2 agrees at 8 bases. The V gene's germline CDR1 is SGHTA and CDR2 FQGTGA. The CDR3 length is 15 residues. The J segment lost 2 bases and the V segment lost 4 bases, leaving 4 bases of the junction unmatched. CDR3 amino acids: CASSSWGLAYNEQFF. The CDR3 DNA follows: TGTGCCAGCAGCTCTTGGGGACTAGCCTACAATGAGCAGTTCTTC.

This clone was counted once. The chain couples TRBV5-1 to TRBJ2-2, with 10 positions matching TRBD1. The CDR3 runs 14 residues. Germline loops: CDR1 SGHRS, CDR2 YFSETQ. V dropped 4 bases and J dropped 5; count of bases not matched to a gene: 2. CDR3 loop: CASSGTGETGELFF. The CDR3 DNA is TGCGCCAGCAGCGGGACAGGGGAAACCGGGGAGCTGTTTTTT.

V and J are TRBV19 and TRBJ2-1; D gene ambiguous. The CDR3 spans 13 residues. Germline V gene sequence: CDR1 LNHDA, CDR2 SQIVND (reference sequence). V lost 6 bases, J lost 8 bases, and 14 bases lay in between. The CDR3 reads CASRVTSLDEQFF. CDR3 DNA: TGTGCCAGTAGAGTGACCAGCCTGGATGAGCAGTTCTTC.

The chain has TRBV18 and TRBJ1-2; tentative D call: TRBD1 (6 bases). Germline V gene lookup returns CDR1 KGHSH and CDR2 LQKENI. The ends were cut back, 6 bases at V and 2 bases at J, with 19 bases in the middle. The CDR3 extends over 16 amino acids. DNA for the CDR3: TGTGCCAGCTCCCCCACAAGGGGGGGGACCAACTATGGCTACACCTTC. Translation gives CASSPTRGGTNYGYTF.

In its sample, this clone was seen once. The chain recombines TRBV4-3 with TRBJ2-3; the D gene could be TRBD1 or TRBD2 (5 bases each). This CDR3 has 13 residues. Germline V gene sequence: CDR1 LGHNA, CDR2 YSLEER. Deletions cut 5 bases from V and 6 bases from J, with 12 bases between. As DNA, the CDR3 is TGCGCCAGCAGCTTTTCGGGACGCGATACGCAGTATTTT. Translated, it gives CASSFSGRDTQYF.

The J gene is TRBJ2-1, the V gene TRBV7-3, with TRBD2 as a possible D gene (6 bases). The CDR3 loop spans 17 amino acids. V lost 4 bases, J lost 4 bases, and 20 bases lay in between. In germline, CDR1 is SGHTA, CDR2 FQGTGA. The CDR3 region is CASSSSTASGGYNEQFF. The DNA for the CDR3 is TGTGCCAGCAGCTCGTCGACTGCCAGCGGAGGGTACAATGAGCAGTTCTTC.